The clone carrying this T cell receptor beta chain was detected ten times or more. Antigen: not known. This specimen belongs to a study of T cells after yellow fever vaccination. Whole-study results and caveats: Just a small share of clonotypes turned up in the CD4 compartment as well as the CD8 compartment.

There are 15 residues in the CDR3. Germline V gene lookup returns CDR1 SQVTM and CDR2 ANQGSEA. V lost 3 bases and J lost 0, with 14 bases in between. The 5'RACE template-switching step produced TCR cDNA and added a universal primer site and UMIs. TCRdb processed the 5' RACE reads anew with MiXCR; each CDR3 protein has one entry. Of about 340,000 distinct CDR3 sequences in the sample, roughly 8.7% are singletons; the top ten hold around 17%. The source of this sequence is a man aged 18 to 29 who received the YFV17D yellow fever vaccine. The chain joins TRBV29-1 to TRBJ2-5, with D possibly being TRBD1 (6 bases). The sequencing used PBMCs, collected on the day of the first yellow fever vaccination. The CDR3 DNA reads TGCAGCGTTGAGTCCGGTAGGGGGTACCAAGAGACCCAGTACTTC. This codes for CSVESGRGYQETQYF. Using reference TRBV29-1 and TRBJ2-5 for the parts outside the CDR3, the full variable domain is SAVISQKPSRDICQRGTSLTIQCQVDSQVTMMFWYRQQPGQSLTLIATANQGSEATYESGFVIDKFPISRPNLTFSTLTVSNMSPEDSSIYLCSVESGRGYQETQYFGPGTRLLVL.